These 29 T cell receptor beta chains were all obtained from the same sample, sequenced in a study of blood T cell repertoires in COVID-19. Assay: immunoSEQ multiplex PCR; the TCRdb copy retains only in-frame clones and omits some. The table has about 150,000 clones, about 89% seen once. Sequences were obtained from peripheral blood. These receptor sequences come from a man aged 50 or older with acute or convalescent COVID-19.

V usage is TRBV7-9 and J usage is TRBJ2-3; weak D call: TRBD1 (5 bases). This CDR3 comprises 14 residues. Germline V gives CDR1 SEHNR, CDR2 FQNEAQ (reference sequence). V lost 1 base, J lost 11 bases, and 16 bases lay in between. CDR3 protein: CASSLEPSTQGQYF. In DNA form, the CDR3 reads TGTGCCAGCAGCTTAGAGCCGTCAACCCAGGGGCAGTATTTT. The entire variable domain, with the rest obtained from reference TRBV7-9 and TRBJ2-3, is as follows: DTGVSQNPRHKITKRGQNVTFRCDPISEHNRLYWYRQTLGQGPEFLTYFQNEAQLEKSRLLSDRFSAERPKGSFSTLEIQRTEQGDSAMYLCASSLEPSTQGQYFGPGTRLTVL.

The CDR3 region is CATQLAGDAYEQYF. In nucleotides, the CDR3 is TGTGCCACCCAACTAGCGGGAGACGCCTACGAGCAGTACTTC. The chain links TRBV7-2 to TRBJ2-7; the match to TRBD2 covers 11 bases. CDR3 length: 14 amino acids. With V trimmed by 10 bases and J by 2 bases, 7 bases remained unmatched. CDR1 and CDR2 from the germline V gene are SGHTA and FQGNSA.

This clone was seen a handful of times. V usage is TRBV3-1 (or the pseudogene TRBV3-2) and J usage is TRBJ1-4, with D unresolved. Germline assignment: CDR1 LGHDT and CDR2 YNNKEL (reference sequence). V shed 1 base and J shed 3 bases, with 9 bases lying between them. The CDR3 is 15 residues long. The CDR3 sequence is CASSQVAAANEKLFF. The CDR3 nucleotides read TGTGCCAGCAGCCAAGTGGCGGCAGCTAATGAAAAACTGTTTTTT.

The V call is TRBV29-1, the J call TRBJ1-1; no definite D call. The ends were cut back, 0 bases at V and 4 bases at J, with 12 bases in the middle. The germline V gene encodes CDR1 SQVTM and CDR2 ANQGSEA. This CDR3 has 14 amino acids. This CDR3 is CSVEDPGLGTEAFF. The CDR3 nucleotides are TGCAGCGTTGAAGACCCGGGTCTGGGCACTGAAGCTTTCTTT.

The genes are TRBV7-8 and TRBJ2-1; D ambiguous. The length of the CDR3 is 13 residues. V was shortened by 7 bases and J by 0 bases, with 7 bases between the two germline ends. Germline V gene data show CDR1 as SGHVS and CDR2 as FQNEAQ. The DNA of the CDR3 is TGTGCCAGCACGCCGAGCTCCTACAATGAGCAGTTCTTC. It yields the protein CASTPSSYNEQFF.

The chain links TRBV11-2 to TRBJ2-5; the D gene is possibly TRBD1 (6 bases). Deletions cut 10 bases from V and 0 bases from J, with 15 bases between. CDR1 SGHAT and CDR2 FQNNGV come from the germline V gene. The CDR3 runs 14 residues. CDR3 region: CATYGDTYQETQYF. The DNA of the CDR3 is TGTGCCACATACGGGGACACGTACCAAGAGACCCAGTACTTC.

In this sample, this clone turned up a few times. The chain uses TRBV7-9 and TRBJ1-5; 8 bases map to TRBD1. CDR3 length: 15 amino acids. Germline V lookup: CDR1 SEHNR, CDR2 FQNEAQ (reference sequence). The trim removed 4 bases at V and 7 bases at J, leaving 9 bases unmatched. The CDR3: CASSSSRQGPQPQHF. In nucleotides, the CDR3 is TGTGCCAGCAGCTCTTCCCGACAGGGGCCGCAGCCCCAGCATTTT.

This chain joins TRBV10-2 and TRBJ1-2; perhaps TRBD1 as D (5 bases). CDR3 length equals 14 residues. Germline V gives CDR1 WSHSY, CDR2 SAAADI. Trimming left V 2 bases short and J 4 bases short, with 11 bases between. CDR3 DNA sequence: TGCGCCAGCAGTGAGGCGGGGGGACCCTATGGCTACACCTTC. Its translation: CASSEAGGPYGYTF.

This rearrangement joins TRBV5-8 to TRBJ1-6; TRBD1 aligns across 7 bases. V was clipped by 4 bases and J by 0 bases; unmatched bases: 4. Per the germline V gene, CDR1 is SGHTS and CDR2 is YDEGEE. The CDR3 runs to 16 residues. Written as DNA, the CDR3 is TGTGCCAGCAGCACAGGGGTGTCCTCCTATAATTCACCCCTCCACTTT. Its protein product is CASSTGVSSYNSPLHF.

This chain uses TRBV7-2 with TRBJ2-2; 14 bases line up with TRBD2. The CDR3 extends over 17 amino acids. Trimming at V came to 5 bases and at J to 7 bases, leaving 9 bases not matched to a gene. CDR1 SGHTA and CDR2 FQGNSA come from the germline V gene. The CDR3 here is CASSPGLAGGSGGELFF. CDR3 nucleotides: TGTGCCAGCAGCCCCGGACTAGCGGGGGGTTCGGGCGGGGAGCTGTTTTTT.

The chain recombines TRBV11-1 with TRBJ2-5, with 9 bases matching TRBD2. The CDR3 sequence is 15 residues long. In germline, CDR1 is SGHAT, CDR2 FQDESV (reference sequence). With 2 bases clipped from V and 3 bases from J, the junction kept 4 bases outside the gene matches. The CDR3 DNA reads TGTGCCAGCAGCTTAAGCGTAGCGGGAGAAGAGACCCAGTACTTC. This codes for CASSLSVAGEETQYF.

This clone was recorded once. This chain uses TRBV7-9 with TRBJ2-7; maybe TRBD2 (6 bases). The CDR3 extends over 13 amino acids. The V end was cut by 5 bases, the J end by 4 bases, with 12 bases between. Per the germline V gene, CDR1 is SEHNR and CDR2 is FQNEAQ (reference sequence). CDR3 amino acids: CASSTWDFYEQYF. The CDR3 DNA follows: TGTGCCAGCAGCACATGGGACTTTTACGAGCAGTACTTC.

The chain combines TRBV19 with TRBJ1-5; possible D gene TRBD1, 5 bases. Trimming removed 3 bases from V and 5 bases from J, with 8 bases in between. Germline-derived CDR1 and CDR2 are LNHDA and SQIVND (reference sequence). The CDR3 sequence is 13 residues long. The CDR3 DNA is TGTGCCAGTAGTATGGGGCGCGATCAGCCCCAGCATTTT. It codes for CASSMGRDQPQHF.

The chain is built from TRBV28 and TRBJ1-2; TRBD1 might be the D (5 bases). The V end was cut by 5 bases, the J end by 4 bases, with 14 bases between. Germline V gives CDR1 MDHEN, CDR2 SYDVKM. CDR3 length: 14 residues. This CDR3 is CASSTPGGVYGYTF. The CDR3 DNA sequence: TGTGCCAGCAGTACCCCGGGGGGGGTCTATGGCTACACCTTC.

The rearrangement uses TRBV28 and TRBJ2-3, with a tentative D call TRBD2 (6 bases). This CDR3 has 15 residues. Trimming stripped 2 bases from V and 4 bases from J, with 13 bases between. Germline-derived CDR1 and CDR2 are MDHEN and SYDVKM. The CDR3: CASSLRRRAPDTQYF. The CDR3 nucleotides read TGTGCCAGCAGTTTACGGCGGAGGGCCCCAGATACGCAGTATTTT.

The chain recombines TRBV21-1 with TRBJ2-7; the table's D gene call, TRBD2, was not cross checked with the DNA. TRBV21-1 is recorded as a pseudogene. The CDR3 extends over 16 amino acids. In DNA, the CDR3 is TGTGCCAGCAGCAAAGTGGGATCGGCAGAGGGATACGAGCAGTACTTC. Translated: CASSKVGSAEGYEQYF.

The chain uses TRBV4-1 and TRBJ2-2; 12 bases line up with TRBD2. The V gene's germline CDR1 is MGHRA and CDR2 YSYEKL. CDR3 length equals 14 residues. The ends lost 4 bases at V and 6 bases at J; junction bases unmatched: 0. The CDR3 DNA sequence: TGCGCCAGCAGCCCTAGCGGGGGGGCCGGGGAGCTGTTTTTT. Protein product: CASSPSGGAGELFF.

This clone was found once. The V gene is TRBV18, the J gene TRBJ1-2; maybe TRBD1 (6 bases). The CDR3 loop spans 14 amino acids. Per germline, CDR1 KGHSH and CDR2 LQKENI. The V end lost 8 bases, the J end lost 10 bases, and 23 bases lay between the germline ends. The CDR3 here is CASALTGSVRVYTF. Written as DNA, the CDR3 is TGTGCCAGCGCGCTCACAGGGTCGGTTCGTGTCTACACCTTC.

CDR3 sequence reads: CASSSITSGGVLGQFF. CDR3 nucleotides: TGTGCCAGTAGTTCCATCACTAGCGGGGGAGTACTTGGGCAGTTCTTC. The rearrangement joins TRBV19 to TRBJ2-1; 11 bases match TRBD2. The germline V gene has CDR1 LNHDA and CDR2 SQIVND (reference sequence). This CDR3 has 16 amino acids. V lost 5 bases to trimming and J lost 12 bases; unmatched junction nucleotides: 15.

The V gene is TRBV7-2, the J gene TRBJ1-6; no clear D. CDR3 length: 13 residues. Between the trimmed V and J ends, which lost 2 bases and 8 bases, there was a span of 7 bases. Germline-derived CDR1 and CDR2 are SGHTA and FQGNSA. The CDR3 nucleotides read TGTGCCAGCAGCTTATCTCCCGATTCACCCCTCCACTTT. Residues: CASSLSPDSPLHF.

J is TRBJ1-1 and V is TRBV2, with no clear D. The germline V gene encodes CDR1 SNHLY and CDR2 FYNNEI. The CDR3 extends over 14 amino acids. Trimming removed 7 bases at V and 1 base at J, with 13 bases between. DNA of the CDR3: TGTGCCAGCACCCTCTTCGAGGGGAACACTGAAGCTTTCTTT. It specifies CASTLFEGNTEAFF.

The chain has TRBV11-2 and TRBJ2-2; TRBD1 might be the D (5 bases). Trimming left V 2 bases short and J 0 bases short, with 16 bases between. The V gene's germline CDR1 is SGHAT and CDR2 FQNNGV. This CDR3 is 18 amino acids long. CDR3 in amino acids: CASSLRAGSTANTGELFF. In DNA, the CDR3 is TGTGCCAGCAGCTTACGTGCAGGGTCTACGGCGAACACCGGGGAGCTGTTTTTT.

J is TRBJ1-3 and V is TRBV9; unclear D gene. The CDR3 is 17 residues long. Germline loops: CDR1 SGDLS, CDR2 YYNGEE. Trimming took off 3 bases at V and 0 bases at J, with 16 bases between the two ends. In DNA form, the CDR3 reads TGTGCCAGCAGCGCCCATCCGGAGGTAAACTCTGGAAACACCATATATTTT. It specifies CASSAHPEVNSGNTIYF.

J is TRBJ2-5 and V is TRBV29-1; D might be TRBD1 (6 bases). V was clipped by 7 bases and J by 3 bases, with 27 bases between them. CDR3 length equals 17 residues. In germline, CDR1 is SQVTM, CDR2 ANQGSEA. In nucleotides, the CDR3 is TGCAGCGCCGTACCACAGTGGGGGCAAGGAAGAGAAGAGACCCAGTACTTC. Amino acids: CSAVPQWGQGREETQYF.

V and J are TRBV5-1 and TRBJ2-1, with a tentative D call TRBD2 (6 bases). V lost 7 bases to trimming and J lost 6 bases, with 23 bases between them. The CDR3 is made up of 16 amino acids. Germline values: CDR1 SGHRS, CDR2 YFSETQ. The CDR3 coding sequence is TGCGCCAGCGGGAAGTCCCTCCCAGGTAGCGGCAATGAGCAGTTCTTC. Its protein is CASGKSLPGSGNEQFF.

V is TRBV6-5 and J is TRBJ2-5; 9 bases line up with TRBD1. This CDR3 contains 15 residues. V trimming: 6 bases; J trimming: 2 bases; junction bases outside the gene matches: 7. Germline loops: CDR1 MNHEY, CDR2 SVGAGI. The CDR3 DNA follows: TGTGCCAGCAGGTCCCGGGACAGGGATCAAGAGACCCAGTACTTC. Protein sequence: CASRSRDRDQETQYF.

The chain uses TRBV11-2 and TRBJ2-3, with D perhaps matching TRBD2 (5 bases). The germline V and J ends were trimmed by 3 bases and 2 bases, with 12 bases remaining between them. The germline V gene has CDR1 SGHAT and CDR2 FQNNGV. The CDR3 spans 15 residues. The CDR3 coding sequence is TGTGCCAGCAGCTTCCGGGTAGCGATCACAGATACGCAGTATTTT. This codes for CASSFRVAITDTQYF.

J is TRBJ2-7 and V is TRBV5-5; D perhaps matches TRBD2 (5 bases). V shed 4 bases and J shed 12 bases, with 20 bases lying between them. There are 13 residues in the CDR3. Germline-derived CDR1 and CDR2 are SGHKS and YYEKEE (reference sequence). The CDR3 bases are TGTGCCAGCAGCCCTGATGAAGCGGTAAGCGGGTACTTC. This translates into CASSPDEAVSGYF.

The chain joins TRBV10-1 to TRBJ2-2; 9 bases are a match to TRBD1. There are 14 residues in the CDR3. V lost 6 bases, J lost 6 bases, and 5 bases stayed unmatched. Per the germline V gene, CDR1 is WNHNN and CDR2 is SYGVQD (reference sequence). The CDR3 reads CASRGDRDAGELFF. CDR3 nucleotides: TGCGCCAGCAGAGGGGACAGGGACGCCGGGGAGCTGTTTTTT.